Given below is one TCR beta chain in context. These data come from a study of Ad26.COV2.S vaccination and SARS-CoV-2 variants. The overall study: Once, or twice with 56 days between doses, Ad26.COV2.S was given intramuscularly.

Assay used: immunoSEQ multiplex PCR; TCRdb lists only in-frame clones, some missing. The sample records 350,000 to 400,000 clones, 88% being singletons. Trimming stripped 3 bases from V and 5 bases from J, with 11 bases between. This CDR3 spans 13 amino acids. Germline CDR1 reads SGDLS; CDR2 reads YYNGEE. Treatment denoted: roughly 19 received Ad26.COV2.S at low or high dose, single or two shots; 5 received placebo; per-sample allocation not given. After the first vaccine or placebo injection, samples were drawn on day 63. This TCR was recovered from a person between 18 and 59 years old who received the Ad26.COV2.S COVID-19 vaccine or a placebo. The rearrangement joins TRBV9 to TRBJ1-1; TRBD1 is a possible D gene (5 bases). The material sequenced was peripheral blood, taken in a trial of Ad26.COV2.S vaccine versus placebo. The CDR3 DNA reads as TGTGCCAGCAGCGACCAGGGTGGGACTGAAGCTTTCTTT. It yields the protein CASSDQGGTEAFF.